This T cell receptor (beta chain) is drawn from a study of blood T cell repertoires in COVID-19. The wider study: The study drew acute and convalescent COVID-19 samples from the United States, Italy and Spain. Sample material is recorded as cDNA or gDNA derived from T cells, B-cell-depleted T cells, or PBMCs.

Profiling relied on immunoSEQ multiplex PCR, and the TCRdb table lists in-frame clones only, not all of them. The data hold 150,000 to 200,000 clones, with roughly 89% observed a single time. The CDR3 sequence is 15 residues long. Trimming pared 4 bases from V and 3 bases from J, leaving 15 bases between. Germline-derived CDR1 and CDR2 are LGHDT and YNNKEL (reference sequence). This clonotype was sampled from a human donor in a cohort sampled during active COVID-19. The chain carries TRBV3-1 (or the pseudogene TRBV3-2) and TRBJ2-5; D may be TRBD2 (6 bases). Sequencing was carried out using peripheral blood. The CDR3 DNA follows: TGTGCCAGCAGCCCCCGCGGGGCCAGAGAAGAGACCCAGTACTTC. Translation gives CASSPRGAREETQYF.